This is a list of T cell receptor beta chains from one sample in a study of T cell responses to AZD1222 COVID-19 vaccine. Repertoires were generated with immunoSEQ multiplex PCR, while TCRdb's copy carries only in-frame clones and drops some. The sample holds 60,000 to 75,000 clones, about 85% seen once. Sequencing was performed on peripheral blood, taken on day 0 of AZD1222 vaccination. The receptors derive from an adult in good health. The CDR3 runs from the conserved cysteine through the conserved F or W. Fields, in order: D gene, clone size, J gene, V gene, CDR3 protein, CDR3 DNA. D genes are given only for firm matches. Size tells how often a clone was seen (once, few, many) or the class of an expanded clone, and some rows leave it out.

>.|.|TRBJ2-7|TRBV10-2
CASSETGYEQYF
TGCGCCAGCAGTGAGACAGGATACGAGCAGTACTTC
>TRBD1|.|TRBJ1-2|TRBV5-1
CASGGQDYGYTF
TGCGCCAGCGGGGGACAGGACTATGGCTACACCTTC
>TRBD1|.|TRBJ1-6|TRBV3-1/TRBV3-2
CASSRGLLTGTDNSPLHF
TGTGCCAGCAGCCGAGGATTATTAACCGGGACAGATAATTCACCCCTCCACTTT
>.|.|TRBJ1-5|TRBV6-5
CASSYDGMSNQPQHF
TGTGCCAGCAGTTACGACGGGATGAGCAATCAGCCCCAGCATTTT
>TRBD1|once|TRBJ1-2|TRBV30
CAWSLTGGRYGYTF
TGTGCCTGGAGTCTCACAGGGGGCCGATATGGCTACACCTTC
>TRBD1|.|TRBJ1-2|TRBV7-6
CASSLDDSGQASYGYTF
TGTGCCAGCAGCTTAGACGATTCTGGACAGGCATCTTATGGCTACACCTTC
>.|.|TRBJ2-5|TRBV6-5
CASSYQGGGETQYF
TGTGCCAGCAGTTACCAGGGGGGGGGAGAGACCCAGTACTTC
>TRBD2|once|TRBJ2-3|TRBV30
CAWNRRTSGGLTDTQYF
TGTGCCTGGAATAGACGGACTAGCGGGGGCCTCACAGATACGCAGTATTTT
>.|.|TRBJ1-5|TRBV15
CATSRAAVGQPQHF
TGTGCCACCAGCAGGGCGGCAGTGGGTCAGCCCCAGCATTTT
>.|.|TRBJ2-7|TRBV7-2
CASSSRTGSYEQYF
TGTGCCAGCAGCTCTCGGACGGGTTCCTACGAGCAGTACTTC
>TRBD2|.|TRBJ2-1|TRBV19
CASSRLADYNEQFF
TGTGCCAGTAGTAGGCTAGCGGACTACAATGAGCAGTTCTTC
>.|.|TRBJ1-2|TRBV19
CASSGTNNGYTF
TGTGCCAGCTCCGGGACAAACAATGGCTACACCTTC
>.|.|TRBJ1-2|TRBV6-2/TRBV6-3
CASSELTGPLYGYTF
TGTGCCAGCAGCGAACTTACCGGGCCACTCTATGGCTACACCTTC
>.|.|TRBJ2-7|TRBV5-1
CASSLDGTHPYEQYF
TGCGCCAGCAGCTTGGACGGGACACATCCCTACGAGCAGTACTTC
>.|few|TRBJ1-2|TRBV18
CASSLQTGRSKDYTF
TGTGCCAGCTCACTACAGACAGGCCGATCCAAGGACTACACCTTC
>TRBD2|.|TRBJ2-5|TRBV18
CASSSAGGQETQYF
TGTGCCAGCTCATCAGCGGGGGGACAAGAGACCCAGTACTTC
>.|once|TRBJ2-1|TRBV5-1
CASSRTQTGGSYNEQFF
TGCGCCAGCAGCCGGACACAGACGGGCGGCTCCTACAATGAGCAGTTCTTC
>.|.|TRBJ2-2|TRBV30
CAWSAGELFF
TGTGCCTGGAGTGCCGGGGAGCTGTTTTTT
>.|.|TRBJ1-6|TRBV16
CASVQGLGNSPLHF
TGTGCCAGCGTACAGGGTTTGGGAAATTCACCCCTCCACTTT
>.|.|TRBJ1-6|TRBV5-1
CASSSDFSYNSPLHF
TGCGCCAGCAGCTCTGATTTCTCCTATAATTCACCCCTCCACTTT
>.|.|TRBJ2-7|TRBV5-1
CASSPRGLYEQYF
TGCGCCAGCAGCCCGCGAGGCTTGTACGAGCAGTACTTC
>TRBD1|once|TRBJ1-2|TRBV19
CASSTPRDRGLYGYTF
TGTGCCAGTAGTACGCCTCGGGACAGGGGTCTCTATGGCTACACCTTC
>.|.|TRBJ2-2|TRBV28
CASRPGLRNTGELFF
TGTGCCAGCAGGCCGGGCCTAAGGAACACCGGGGAGCTGTTTTTT
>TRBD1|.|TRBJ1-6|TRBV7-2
CASSQVAGGHSPLHF
TGTGCCAGCAGCCAGGTGGCAGGGGGACATTCACCCCTCCACTTT
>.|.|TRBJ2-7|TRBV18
CASSPPRTGSSYEQYF
TGTGCCAGCTCACCACCGAGGACGGGGAGCTCCTACGAGCAGTACTTC
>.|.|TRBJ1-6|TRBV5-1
CASSLAGNSPLHF
TGCGCCAGCAGCTTGGCGGGAAATTCACCCCTCCACTTT
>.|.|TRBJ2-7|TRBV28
CASSLTGVGKHEQYF
TGTGCCAGCAGTTTAACGGGGGTAGGAAAACACGAGCAGTACTTC
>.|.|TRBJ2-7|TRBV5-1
CASSWQQSAPYEQYF
TGCGCCAGCAGCTGGCAACAGAGTGCGCCCTACGAGCAGTACTTC
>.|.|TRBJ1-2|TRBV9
CASSSSLFGGYTF
TGTGCCAGCAGCTCTAGTCTTTTTGGGGGCTACACCTTC
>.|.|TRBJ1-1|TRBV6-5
CASSYGRGNTEAFF
TGTGCCAGCAGTTACGGCAGGGGGAACACTGAAGCTTTCTTT
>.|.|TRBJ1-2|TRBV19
CATDGYGYTF
TGTGCCACGGACGGATATGGCTACACCTTC
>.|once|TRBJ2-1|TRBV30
CAWSVRGFGYNEQFF
TGTGCCTGGAGTGTTCGGGGGTTCGGCTACAATGAGCAGTTCTTC
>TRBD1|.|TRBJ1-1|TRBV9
CASSVTGGGTEAFF
TGTGCCAGCAGCGTAACAGGGGGCGGGACTGAAGCTTTCTTT
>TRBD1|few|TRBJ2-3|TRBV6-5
CASSYSNRGRDTQYF
TGTGCCAGCAGTTACTCGAACAGGGGAAGGGATACGCAGTATTTT
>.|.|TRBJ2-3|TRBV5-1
CASSRAGTSTDTQYF
TGCGCCAGCAGCCGGGCCGGAACGAGCACAGATACGCAGTATTTT
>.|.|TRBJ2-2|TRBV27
CASSFPRTGELFF
TGTGCCAGCAGTTTTCCCAGAACCGGGGAGCTGTTTTTT
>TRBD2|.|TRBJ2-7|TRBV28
CATVSGGHYEQYF
TGTGCCACCGTGTCGGGGGGGCACTACGAGCAGTACTTC
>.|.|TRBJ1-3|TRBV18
CASSPLGVPSGNTIYF
TGTGCCAGCTCACCCTTAGGAGTTCCCTCTGGAAACACCATATATTTT
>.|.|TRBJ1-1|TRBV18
CASSGAGTNTEAFF
TGTGCCAGCTCCGGGGCAGGGACGAACACTGAAGCTTTCTTT
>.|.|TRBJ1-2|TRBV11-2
CASSLVSINYGYTF
TGTGCCAGCAGCTTAGTTAGTATTAACTATGGCTACACCTTC
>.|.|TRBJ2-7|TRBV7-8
CASSFTRAQINEQYF
TGTGCCAGCAGCTTTACTCGGGCCCAGATCAACGAGCAGTACTTC
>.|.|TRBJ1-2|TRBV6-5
CASSYSSGGLGYGYTF
TGTGCCAGCAGTTACTCGAGTGGGGGCCTGGGCTATGGCTACACCTTC
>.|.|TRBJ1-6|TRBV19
CASSWKGQGSSYNSPLHF
TGTGCCAGTAGTTGGAAAGGGCAGGGGAGCTCCTATAATTCACCCCTCCACTTT
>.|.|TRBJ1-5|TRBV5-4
CASSLDGGPQPQHF
TGTGCCAGCAGCTTGGACGGGGGGCCTCAGCCCCAGCATTTT
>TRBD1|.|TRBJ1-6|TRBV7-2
CASSRRGQQLNSPLHF
TGTGCCAGCAGCCGCCGGGGACAGCAACTAAATTCACCCCTCCACTTT